This T cell receptor beta chain was found in a study of neurological immune-mediated disorders. This CDR3 has 15 amino acids. The germline V gene has CDR1 SEHNR and CDR2 FQNEAQ (reference sequence). Trimming took 5 bases from V and 0 from J, leaving 13 bases between them. TCRdb re-called the 5' RACE reads through MiXCR, storing one row per CDR3 protein. The top ten hold approximately 5% of the sample, which has more than 30,000 distinct CDR3 sequences, less than 15% seen once. Time point noted: technical triplicate 2. The sample holds many counts of this clonotype. The V and J genes are TRBV7-9 and TRBJ2-5; D not resolved. The specimen sequenced was CD4+ T cells from blood. This receptor was taken from a female donor with HTLV-1-associated myelopathy (HAM/TSP). The CDR3 nucleotides are TGTGCCAGCAGCAATAAAAGGTCCTACCAAGAGACCCAGTACTTC. This encodes CASSNKRSYQETQYF.